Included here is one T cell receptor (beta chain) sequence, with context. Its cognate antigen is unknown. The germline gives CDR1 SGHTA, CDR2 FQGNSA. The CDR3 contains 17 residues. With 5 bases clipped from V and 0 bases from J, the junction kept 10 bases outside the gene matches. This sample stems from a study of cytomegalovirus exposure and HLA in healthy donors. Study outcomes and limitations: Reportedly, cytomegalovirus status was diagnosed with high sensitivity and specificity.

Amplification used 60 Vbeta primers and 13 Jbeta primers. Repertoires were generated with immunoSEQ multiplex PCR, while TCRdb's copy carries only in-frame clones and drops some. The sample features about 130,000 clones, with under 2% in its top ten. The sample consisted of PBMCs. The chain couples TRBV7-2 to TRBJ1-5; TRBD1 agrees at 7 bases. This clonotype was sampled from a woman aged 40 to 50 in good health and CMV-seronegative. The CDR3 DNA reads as TGTGCCAGCAGCAAGGACAGGCAGGCCGATAGCAATCAGCCCCAGCATTTT. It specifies CASSKDRQADSNQPQHF.